This TCR beta chain was sequenced in a study of cytomegalovirus exposure and HLA in healthy donors. The V segment lost 6 bases and the J segment 8 bases; nucleotides outside the gene matches: 12. The CDR3 is 14 residues long. Germline-derived CDR1 and CDR2 are MNHEY and SVGAGI. Libraries were prepared by immunoSEQ multiplex PCR; TCRdb keeps only in-frame clonotypes and omits some of them. The sample has 200,000 or so clones, 75% to 85% seen once. The TCR was taken from a woman younger than 45 in good health and CMV-seropositive. The chain employs TRBV6-5 and TRBJ1-1; 7 bases agree with TRBD1. The sequencing input was PBMCs. Here the CDR3 DNA reads TGTGCCAGCAGAGAACGACAGGGTATTGGAGAAGCTTTCTTT. Translating gives CASRERQGIGEAFF.